Below, 32 T cell receptor beta chains from the same sample are listed, as sequenced in a study of blood T cell repertoires in COVID-19. Method: immunoSEQ multiplex PCR; TCRdb's copy keeps in-frame clones and lacks some. The sample has about 66,000 clones; about 82% are singletons. The sequencing sample was made of peripheral blood. The receptors derive from a middle-aged man with active COVID-19.

This clone came up once. V usage is TRBV6-5 and J usage is TRBJ2-3, with TRBD2 as a possible D gene (5 bases). V gave up 7 bases and J gave up 2 bases, with 13 bases separating them. The CDR3 sequence is 14 residues long. Germline assignment: CDR1 MNHEY and CDR2 SVGAGI. CDR3 nucleotides: TGTGCCAGCACCCGAGGGCGGTACACAGATACGCAGTATTTT. It codes for CASTRGRYTDTQYF.

V is TRBV7-8 and J is TRBJ2-1; 9 bases match TRBD1. CDR3 length equals 15 residues. J lost 3 bases, V lost 1 base, and 1 base had no gene match. Germline assignment: CDR1 SGHVS and CDR2 FQNEAQ. The CDR3 bases are TGTGCCAGCAGCTTAGTGGGACAGGGCTACAATGAGCAGTTCTTC. It codes for CASSLVGQGYNEQFF.

The chain uses TRBV5-1 and TRBJ1-1; 9 nucleotides align to TRBD1. The CDR3 spans 17 residues. The V and J ends lost 5 bases and 1 base, in that order; junction bases with no gene match: 12. Germline values: CDR1 SGHRS, CDR2 YFSETQ. CDR3 coding DNA: TGCGCCAGCAGAGGGATATTGACAGGGGGACAGAACACTGAAGCTTTCTTT. Its protein is CASRGILTGGQNTEAFF.

The chain carries TRBV27 and TRBJ2-1; 14 bases agree with TRBD2. Germline CDR1 reads MNHEY; CDR2 reads SMNVEV (reference sequence). The CDR3 sequence is 19 residues long. V gave up 6 bases and J gave up 2 bases; unmatched junction bases: 12. As DNA, the CDR3 is TGTGCCAGCAGCCGAACAGGGACTAGCGGGAGTACCACCTACAATGAGCAGTTCTTC. It yields the protein CASSRTGTSGSTTYNEQFF.

The gene calls are TRBV6-2 or TRBV6-3 and TRBJ1-2; D is perhaps TRBD1 (6 bases). Deletions cut 0 bases from V and 4 bases from J, with 12 bases between. The CDR3 spans 15 residues. The germline CDR1 and CDR2 sequences are MNHEY and SVGEGT. The CDR3 reads CASSYSDSDIYGYTF. The CDR3 DNA follows: TGTGCCAGCAGTTACTCGGACAGTGACATCTATGGCTACACCTTC.

The V call is TRBV2, the J call TRBJ2-7; D unresolved. This CDR3 is 10 amino acids long. V lost 6 bases, J lost 2 bases, and 2 bases lay in between. Germline loops: CDR1 SNHLY, CDR2 FYNNEI. The CDR3 coding sequence is TGTGCCAGCAGCGCCTACGAGCAGTACGTC. It yields the protein CASSAYEQYV.

V gene TRBV11-3 combines with J gene TRBJ1-2, with 9 bases matching TRBD1. Germline V CDR1 and CDR2: SGHNT, YENEEA. The trim removed 7 bases at V and 5 bases at J, leaving 11 bases unmatched. The length of the CDR3 is 15 residues. As DNA, the CDR3 is TGTGCCAGCATGCTCTCCCGGACAGGGGAGTATGGCTACACCTTC. Translation: CASMLSRTGEYGYTF.

The chain links TRBV11-2 to TRBJ2-7; tentative D call: TRBD1 (5 bases). CDR3 size: 16 residues. V was clipped by 6 bases and J by 0 bases, with 18 bases between them. Per germline, CDR1 SGHAT and CDR2 FQNNGV. CDR3 sequence: CASSFLRGRTSYEQYF. The CDR3, as DNA: TGTGCCAGCAGTTTCCTTAGGGGCCGGACCTCCTACGAGCAGTACTTC.

The chain is built from TRBV29-1 and TRBJ2-1; 7 positions match TRBD1. The trim removed 6 bases at V and 0 bases at J, leaving 5 bases unmatched. CDR1 and CDR2 (germline): SQVTM, ANQGSEA. The CDR3 runs 14 residues. CDR3 sequence: CSVPDRVSYNEQFF. CDR3 DNA sequence: TGCAGCGTCCCAGACAGGGTCTCCTACAATGAGCAGTTCTTC.

The chain recombines TRBV6-5 with TRBJ2-6; D is unclear. Trimming took off 7 bases at V and 4 bases at J, with 8 bases between the two ends. Germline V gene data show CDR1 as MNHEY and CDR2 as SVGAGI. The CDR3 has 13 residues. CDR3 DNA sequence: TGTGCCAGCAATTTTGGCGGGGCCAACGTCCTGACTTTC. Its protein product is CASNFGGANVLTF.

J is TRBJ2-5 and V is TRBV3-1 (or the pseudogene TRBV3-2), with D perhaps TRBD2 (6 bases). The V and J ends lost 3 bases and 5 bases respectively, with 22 bases between them. The CDR3 consists of 17 residues. Germline CDR1 and CDR2: LGHDT and YNNKEL (reference sequence). CDR3 in DNA: TGTGCCAGCAGCCACTTTTGGGACTCTCCCTTGGGGGAGACCCAGTACTTC. Protein product: CASSHFWDSPLGETQYF.

The gene calls are TRBV21-1 and TRBJ1-1. TRBV21-1 is tagged as a pseudogene. The CDR3 loop spans 16 amino acids. The DNA of the CDR3 is TGTGCCAGCAGCCGTACTGGGGAGGGACTGAACACTGAAGCTTTCTTT. Its translation: CASSRTGEGLNTEAFF.

The gene calls are TRBV6-5 and TRBJ1-2; D is unclear. CDR3 length: 15 amino acids. Germline lookup yields CDR1 MNHEY and CDR2 SVGAGI. V gave up 6 bases and J gave up 5 bases, with 19 bases separating them. The chain's CDR3 is CASSPRFVRFYGYTF. The CDR3 nucleotides read TGTGCCAGCAGCCCCCGGTTCGTAAGATTTTATGGCTACACCTTC.

This chain uses TRBV2 with TRBJ2-7; D perhaps matches TRBD1 (5 bases). Per the germline V gene, CDR1 is SNHLY and CDR2 is FYNNEI. V lost 8 bases and J lost 7, with 15 bases in between. The CDR3 is 12 amino acids. The CDR3 DNA is TGTGCCAGCGGTGGGGCAGGGTTTGAGCAGTACGTC. Encoded protein: CASGGAGFEQYV.

About this clone itself: Other DNA sequences within the sample encode an identical CDR3. The chain links TRBV6-5 to TRBJ1-2; 10 bases match TRBD1. J gave up 4 bases and V 0 bases, and 5 bases lay outside the gene matches. Germline V gene lookup returns CDR1 MNHEY and CDR2 SVGAGI. The CDR3 is 16 amino acids. CDR3 amino acids: CASSYSRTGGGYGYTF. The CDR3 DNA reads TGTGCCAGCAGTTACTCCCGGACAGGGGGAGGCTATGGCTACACCTTC.

This clone showed up just once. CDR3 protein: CASSPVQGAQDTQYF. The CDR3 DNA reads TGTGCCAGCTCACCGGTACAGGGGGCGCAAGATACGCAGTATTTT. The V call is TRBV18, the J call TRBJ2-3, with TRBD1 matching over 9 bases. Germline CDR1 reads KGHSH; CDR2 reads LQKENI. The V segment lost 3 bases and the J segment 5 bases; nucleotides outside the gene matches: 6. The CDR3 runs 15 residues. The full variable domain, completed using reference TRBV18 and TRBJ2-3, is NAGVMQNPRHLVRRRGQEARLRCSPMKGHSHVYWYRQLPEEGLKFMVYLQKENIIDESGMPKERFSAEFPKEGPSILRIQQVVRGDSAAYFCASSPVQGAQDTQYFGPGTRLTVL.

V and J are TRBV3-1 (or the pseudogene TRBV3-2) and TRBJ2-3; possibly TRBD2 for D (6 bases). The CDR3 is 17 residues long. Germline V gene data show CDR1 as LGHDT and CDR2 as YNNKEL (reference sequence). V was shortened by 4 bases and J by 1 base, with 18 bases between the two germline ends. The CDR3 loop is CASSPLSNPGGTDTQYF. The CDR3 DNA sequence: TGTGCCAGCAGCCCCTTGTCAAACCCGGGAGGCACAGATACGCAGTATTTT.

V gene TRBV6-5 combines with J gene TRBJ1-6, with TRBD1 matching over 7 bases. CDR3 length: 14 amino acids. V gave up 9 bases and J gave up 6 bases; unmatched junction bases: 8. The germline gives CDR1 MNHEY, CDR2 SVGAGI. For the CDR3, the DNA is TGTGCCAGTGCCGCCGGGACAGCTAATTCACCCCTCCACTTT. Protein: CASAAGTANSPLHF.

This clone was seen a few times. The J gene is TRBJ2-2, the V gene TRBV11-3, with 14 bases lining up with TRBD2. The ends lost 5 bases at V and 5 bases at J; junction bases unmatched: 4. Germline CDR1 and CDR2: SGHNT and YENEEA. This CDR3 has 16 residues. The CDR3 loop reads CASSKGTSGGTGELFF. CDR3 nucleotides: TGTGCCAGCAGCAAAGGGACTAGCGGGGGAACCGGGGAGCTGTTTTTT. Together with reference TRBV11-3 and TRBJ2-2, the CDR3 gives the full variable domain: EAGVVQSPRYKIIEKKQPVAFWCNPISGHNTLYWYLQNLGQGPELLIRYENEEAVDDSQLPKDRFSAERLKGVDSTLKIQPAELGDSAVYLCASSKGTSGGTGELFFGEGSRLTVL.

The chain employs TRBV12-3 or TRBV12-4 and TRBJ2-3; no definite D call. V was cut by 3 bases and J by 4 bases, with 5 bases left in between. CDR3 length: 12 residues. The CDR3 coding sequence is TGTGCCAGCAGTTTCTTCCCAGATACGCAGTATTTT. Residues: CASSFFPDTQYF.

The chain is built from TRBV6-5 and TRBJ2-5; D gene ambiguous. The V gene lost 6 bases and the J gene lost 5 bases, with 10 bases spanning the gap. Germline CDR1 is MNHEY and CDR2 is SVGAGI. CDR3 length: 12 residues. CDR3 in amino acids: CASRRFVETQYF. CDR3 nucleotides: TGTGCCAGCAGGAGATTTGTGGAGACCCAGTACTTC.

The chain employs TRBV7-2 and TRBJ2-3, with 8 bases aligning to TRBD1. J was trimmed by 4 bases and V by 5 bases; bases with no gene match: 8. CDR3 length: 15 residues. The germline CDR1 and CDR2 sequences are SGHTA and FQGNSA. The CDR3 protein is CASSPRQGWADTQYF. In DNA, the CDR3 is TGTGCCAGCAGCCCTAGACAGGGGTGGGCAGATACGCAGTATTTT. The complete variable domain, with remaining parts taken from reference TRBV7-2 and TRBJ2-3, reads GAGVSQSPSNKVTEKGKDVELRCDPISGHTALYWYRQSLGQGLEFLIYFQGNSAPDKSGLPSDRFSAERTGGSVSTLTIQRTQQEDSAVYLCASSPRQGWADTQYFGPGTRLTVL.

The chain has TRBV2 and TRBJ1-3; D gene ambiguous. The CDR3 is 14 residues long. Germline V gene sequence: CDR1 SNHLY, CDR2 FYNNEI. V shed 3 bases and J shed 4 bases, with 10 bases lying between them. CDR3 nucleotide sequence: TGTGCCAGCAGTGATACAGCTGGGGGAAACACCATATATTTT. This translates into CASSDTAGGNTIYF.

V usage is TRBV5-1 and J usage is TRBJ2-1; a weak D match, TRBD2 (5 bases). V was shortened by 5 bases and J by 2 bases, with 8 bases between the two germline ends. Looked up from germline, CDR1 is SGHRS and CDR2 is YFSETQ. The CDR3 has 13 amino acids. The CDR3 loop reads CASRPGAYNEQFF. In DNA form, the CDR3 reads TGCGCCAGCAGGCCCGGGGCCTACAATGAGCAGTTCTTC.

The chain employs TRBV6-1 and TRBJ2-5; D might be TRBD1 (6 bases). Germline loops: CDR1 MNHNS, CDR2 SASEGT. Trimming stripped 2 bases from V and 4 bases from J, with 11 bases between. This CDR3 spans 14 amino acids. CDR3 residues: CASSEQGLGETQYF. The DNA of the CDR3 is TGTGCCAGCAGTGAACAGGGGTTGGGAGAGACCCAGTACTTC.

The rearrangement uses TRBV7-9 and TRBJ1-6; 9 bases line up with TRBD1. The germline V gene has CDR1 SEHNR and CDR2 FQNEAQ (reference sequence). V lost 3 bases and J lost 8; bases outside the gene matches: 5. The CDR3 contains 15 residues. The CDR3 DNA reads TGTGCCAGCAGCTTCCAGACAGGGGGATATTCACCCCTCCACTTT. Protein: CASSFQTGGYSPLHF.

The rearrangement joins TRBV6-5 to TRBJ2-3; the D gene is possibly TRBD2 (6 bases). The CDR3 is 13 amino acids. CDR1 is MNHEY and CDR2 is SVGAGI in the germline V gene. V dropped 5 bases and J dropped 12 bases, with 18 bases sitting between them. The DNA of the CDR3 is TGTGCCAGCAGTACCCCCGGGACTCAAATACAGTATTTT. This translates into CASSTPGTQIQYF.

The chain couples TRBV29-1 to TRBJ2-3, with 9 bases lining up with TRBD2. The germline gives CDR1 SQVTM, CDR2 ANQGSEA. The CDR3 sequence is 15 residues long. V trimming: 7 bases; J trimming: 0 bases; junction bases outside the gene matches: 8. This CDR3 reads CSGARGTSSTDTQYF. As DNA, the CDR3 is TGCAGCGGCGCCCGGGGGACTAGCAGCACAGATACGCAGTATTTT.

The chain employs TRBV5-1 and TRBJ2-1, with 8 bases matching TRBD2. V lost 0 bases to trimming and J lost 7 bases; unmatched junction nucleotides: 6. Germline CDR1 and CDR2: SGHRS and YFSETQ. This CDR3 comprises 15 residues. CDR3 sequence reads: CASSLDGRAFNEQFF. CDR3 nucleotides: TGCGCCAGCAGCTTGGACGGGAGGGCCTTTAATGAGCAGTTCTTC. Drawing the rest from reference TRBV5-1 and TRBJ2-1, the complete variable domain is KAGVTQTPRYLIKTRGQQVTLSCSPISGHRSVSWYQQTPGQGLQFLFEYFSETQRNKGNFPGRFSGRQFSNSRSEMNVSTLELGDSALYLCASSLDGRAFNEQFFGPGTRLTVL.

This sequence joins TRBV6-5 and TRBJ2-1; D may be TRBD1 (5 bases). The V end lost 6 bases, the J end lost 10 bases, and 13 bases lay between the germline ends. Germline CDR1 MNHEY, CDR2 SVGAGI. The CDR3 spans 12 residues. Written as DNA, the CDR3 is TGTGCCAGCAGCCGTCCGAAGGGGGAGCAGTTCTTC. Translated: CASSRPKGEQFF.

The rearrangement links TRBV24-1 to TRBJ2-1; TRBD2 agrees at 8 bases. The junction had 6 bases not matched to a gene; V was cut back by 1 base and J by 5 bases. This CDR3 region has 16 residues. Per germline, CDR1 KGHDR and CDR2 SFDVKD. DNA of the CDR3: TGTGCCACCAGTGATTTTATGACTAGCGTCAACAATGAGCAGTTCTTC. It specifies CATSDFMTSVNNEQFF.

The V gene is TRBV7-2, the J gene TRBJ2-1; 12 nucleotides line up with TRBD1. The V and J ends lost 5 bases and 7 bases, in that order; junction bases with no gene match: 9. This CDR3 region has 16 residues. The germline V gene has CDR1 SGHTA and CDR2 FQGNSA. For the CDR3, the DNA is TGTGCCAGCAGCGACTCCGGGACAGGGGGCAGAAATGAGCAGTTCTTC. Amino acids: CASSDSGTGGRNEQFF.